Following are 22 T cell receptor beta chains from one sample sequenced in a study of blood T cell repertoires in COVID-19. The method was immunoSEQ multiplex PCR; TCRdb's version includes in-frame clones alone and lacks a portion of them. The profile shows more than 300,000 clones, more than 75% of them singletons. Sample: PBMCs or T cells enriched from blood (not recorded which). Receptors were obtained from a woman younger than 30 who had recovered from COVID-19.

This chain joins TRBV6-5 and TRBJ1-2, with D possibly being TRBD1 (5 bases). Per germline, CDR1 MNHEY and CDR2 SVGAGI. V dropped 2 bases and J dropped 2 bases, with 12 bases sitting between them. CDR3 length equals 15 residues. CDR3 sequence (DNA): TGTGCCAGCAGTTACGGGAGGGGCATCAACTATGGCTACACCTTC. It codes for CASSYGRGINYGYTF.

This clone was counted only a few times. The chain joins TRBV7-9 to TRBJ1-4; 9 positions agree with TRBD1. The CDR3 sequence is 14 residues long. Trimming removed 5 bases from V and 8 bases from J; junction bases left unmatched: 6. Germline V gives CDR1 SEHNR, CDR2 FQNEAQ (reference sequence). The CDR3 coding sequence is TGTGCCAGCAGCCCACAGGGGGCCGTCGAAAAACTGTTTTTT. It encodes CASSPQGAVEKLFF.

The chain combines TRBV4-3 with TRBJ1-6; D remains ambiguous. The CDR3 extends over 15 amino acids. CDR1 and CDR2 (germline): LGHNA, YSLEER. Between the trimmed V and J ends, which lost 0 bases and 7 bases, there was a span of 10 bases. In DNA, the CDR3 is TGCGCCAGCAGCCAAGAGTCCGGTCGGAATTCACCCCTCCACTTT. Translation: CASSQESGRNSPLHF.

The CDR3 region has the DNA TGTGCCAGCAGCCAAGGACTAGCGGGGGTAAACAATGAGCAGTTCTTC. Residues: CASSQGLAGVNNEQFF. The chain has TRBV4-2 and TRBJ2-1, with 12 nucleotides matching TRBD2. This CDR3 is 16 amino acids long. Germline V lookup: CDR1 LGHNA, CDR2 YNFKEQ. Trimming at V came to 1 base and at J to 5 bases, leaving 3 bases not matched to a gene.

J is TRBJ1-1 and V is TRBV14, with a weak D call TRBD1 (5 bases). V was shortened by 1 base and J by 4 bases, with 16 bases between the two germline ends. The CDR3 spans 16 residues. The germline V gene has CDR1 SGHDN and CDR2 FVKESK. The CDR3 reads CASSQVAGGVGTEAFF. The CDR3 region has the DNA TGTGCCAGCAGCCAAGTTGCGGGAGGGGTGGGCACTGAAGCTTTCTTT.

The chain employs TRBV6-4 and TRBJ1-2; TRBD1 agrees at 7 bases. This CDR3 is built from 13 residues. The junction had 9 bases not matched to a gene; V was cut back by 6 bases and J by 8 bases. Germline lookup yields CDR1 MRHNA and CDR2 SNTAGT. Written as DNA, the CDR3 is TGTGCCAGCAGCGCTACAGGGGAAGGAGGCTACACCTTC. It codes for CASSATGEGGYTF.

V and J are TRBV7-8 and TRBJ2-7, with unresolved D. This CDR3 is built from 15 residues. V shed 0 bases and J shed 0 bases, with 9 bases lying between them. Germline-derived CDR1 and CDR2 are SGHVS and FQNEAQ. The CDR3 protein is CASSLAGQTSYEQYF. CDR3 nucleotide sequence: TGTGCCAGCAGCTTAGCGGGCCAGACCTCCTACGAGCAGTACTTC.

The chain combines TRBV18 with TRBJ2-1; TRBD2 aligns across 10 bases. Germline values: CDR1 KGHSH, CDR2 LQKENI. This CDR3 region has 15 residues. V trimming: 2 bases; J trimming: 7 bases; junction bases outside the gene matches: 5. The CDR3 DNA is TGTGCCAGCTCACCAGGAGTAGCGGGGGGTAATGAGCAGTTCTTC. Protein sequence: CASSPGVAGGNEQFF.

CDR3 residues: CASSTGISNTEAFF. CDR3 sequence (DNA): TGTGCCAGTAGTACGGGGATATCGAACACTGAAGCTTTCTTT. The chain carries TRBV19 and TRBJ1-1; D uncertain. The germline V gene has CDR1 LNHDA and CDR2 SQIVND (reference sequence). The CDR3 loop spans 14 amino acids. Trimming took 4 bases from V and 1 from J, leaving 10 bases between them.

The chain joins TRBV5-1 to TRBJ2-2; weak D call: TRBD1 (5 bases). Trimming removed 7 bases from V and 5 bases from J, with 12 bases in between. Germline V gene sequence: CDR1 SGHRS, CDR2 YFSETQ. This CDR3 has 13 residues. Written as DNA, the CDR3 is TGCGCCAGCTTAGGGGATCGGACCGGGGAGCTGTTTTTT. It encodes CASLGDRTGELFF.

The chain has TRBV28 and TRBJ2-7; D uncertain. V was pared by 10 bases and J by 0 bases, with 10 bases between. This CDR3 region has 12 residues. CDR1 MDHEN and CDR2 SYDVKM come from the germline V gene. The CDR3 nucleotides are TGTGCCACCCGAGGTATCTCCTACGAGCAGTACTTC. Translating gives CATRGISYEQYF.

In DNA form, the CDR3 reads TGTGCCATCAGTGAGTCGAGGGAGGGCAATCAGCCCCAGCATTTT. This encodes CAISESREGNQPQHF. The chain links TRBV10-3 to TRBJ1-5, with D uncertain. CDR3 size: 15 residues. Trimming stripped 0 bases from V and 2 bases from J, with 8 bases between. The germline V gene encodes CDR1 ENHRY and CDR2 SYGVKD.

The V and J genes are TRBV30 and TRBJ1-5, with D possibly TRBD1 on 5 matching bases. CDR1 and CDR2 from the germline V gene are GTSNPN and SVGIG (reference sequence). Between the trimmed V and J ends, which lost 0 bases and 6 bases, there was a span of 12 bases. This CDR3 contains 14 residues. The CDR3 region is CAWSVSGGSQPQHF. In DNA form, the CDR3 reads TGTGCCTGGAGTGTATCGGGGGGAAGTCAGCCCCAGCATTTT.

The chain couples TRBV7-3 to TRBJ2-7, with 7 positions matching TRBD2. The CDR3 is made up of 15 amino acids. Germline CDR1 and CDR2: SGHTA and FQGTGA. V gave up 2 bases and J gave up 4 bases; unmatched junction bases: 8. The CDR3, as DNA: TGTGCCAGCAGCTTAGGGAGGCGGGGGAGTTACGAGCAGTACTTC. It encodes CASSLGRRGSYEQYF.

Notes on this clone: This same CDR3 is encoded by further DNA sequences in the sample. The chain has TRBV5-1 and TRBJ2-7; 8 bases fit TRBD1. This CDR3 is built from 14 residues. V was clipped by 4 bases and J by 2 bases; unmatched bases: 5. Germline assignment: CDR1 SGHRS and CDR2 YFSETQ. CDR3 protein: CASSTGTGTYEQYF. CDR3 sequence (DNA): TGCGCCAGCAGCACCGGGACAGGAACCTACGAGCAGTACTTC.

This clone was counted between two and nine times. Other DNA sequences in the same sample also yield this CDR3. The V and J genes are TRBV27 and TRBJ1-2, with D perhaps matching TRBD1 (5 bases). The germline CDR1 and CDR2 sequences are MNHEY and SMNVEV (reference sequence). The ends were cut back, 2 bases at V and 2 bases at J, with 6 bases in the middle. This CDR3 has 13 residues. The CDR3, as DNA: TGTGCCAGCAGTTTAGCAGGGAACTATGGCTACACCTTC. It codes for CASSLAGNYGYTF.

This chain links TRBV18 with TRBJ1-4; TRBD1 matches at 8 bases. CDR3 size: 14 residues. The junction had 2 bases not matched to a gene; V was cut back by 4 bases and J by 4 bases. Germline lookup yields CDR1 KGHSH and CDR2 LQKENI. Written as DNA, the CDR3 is TGTGCCAGCTCACGGACAGGGCTTAATGAAAAACTGTTTTTT. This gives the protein CASSRTGLNEKLFF.

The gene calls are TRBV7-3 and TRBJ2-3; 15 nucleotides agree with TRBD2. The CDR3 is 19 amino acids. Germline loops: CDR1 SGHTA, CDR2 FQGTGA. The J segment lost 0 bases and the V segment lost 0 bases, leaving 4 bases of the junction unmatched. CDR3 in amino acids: CASSLTGLAGGTSTDTQYF. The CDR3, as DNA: TGTGCCAGCAGCTTAACGGGACTAGCGGGGGGTACTAGCACAGATACGCAGTATTTT.

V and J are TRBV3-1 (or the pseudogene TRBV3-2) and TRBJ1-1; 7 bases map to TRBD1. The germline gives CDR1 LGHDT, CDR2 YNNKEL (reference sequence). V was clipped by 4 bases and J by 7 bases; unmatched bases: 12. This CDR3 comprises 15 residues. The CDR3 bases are TGTGCCAGCAGCCCCATGCTGACAGGGAAGATTGAAGCTTTCTTT. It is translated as CASSPMLTGKIEAFF.

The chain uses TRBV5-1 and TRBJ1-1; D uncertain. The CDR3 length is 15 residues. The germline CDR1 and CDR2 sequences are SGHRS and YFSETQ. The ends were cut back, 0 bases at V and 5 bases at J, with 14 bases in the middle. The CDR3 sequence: CASSLDLAGWTEAFF. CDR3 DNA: TGCGCCAGCAGCTTGGATCTAGCAGGCTGGACTGAAGCTTTCTTT.

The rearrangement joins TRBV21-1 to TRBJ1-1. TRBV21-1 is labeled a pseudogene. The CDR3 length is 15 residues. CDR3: CASSTTGRENTEAFF. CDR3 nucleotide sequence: TGTGCCAGCAGCACGACGGGTCGCGAGAACACTGAAGCTTTCTTT.

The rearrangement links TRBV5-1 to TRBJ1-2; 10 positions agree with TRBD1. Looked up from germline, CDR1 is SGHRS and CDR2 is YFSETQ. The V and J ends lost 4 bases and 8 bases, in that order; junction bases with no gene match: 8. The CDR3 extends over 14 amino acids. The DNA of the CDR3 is TGCGCCAGCAGCGGGAGGGACAGGGGCGGCGGCTACACCTTC. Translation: CASSGRDRGGGYTF.